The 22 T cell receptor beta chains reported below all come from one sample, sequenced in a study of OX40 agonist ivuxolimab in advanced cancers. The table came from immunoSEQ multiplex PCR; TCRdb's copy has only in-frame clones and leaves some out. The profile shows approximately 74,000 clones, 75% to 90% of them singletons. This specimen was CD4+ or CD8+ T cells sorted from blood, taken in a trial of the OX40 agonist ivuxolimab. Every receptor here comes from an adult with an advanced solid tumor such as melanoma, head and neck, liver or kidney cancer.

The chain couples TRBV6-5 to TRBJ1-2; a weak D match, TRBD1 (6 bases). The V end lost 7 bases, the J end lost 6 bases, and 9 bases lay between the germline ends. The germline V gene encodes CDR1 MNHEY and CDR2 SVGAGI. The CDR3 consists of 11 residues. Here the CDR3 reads CASTGQHGYTF. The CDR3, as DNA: TGTGCCAGCACTGGACAGCATGGCTACACCTTC.

The DNA for the CDR3 is TGTGCCAGCAGTTTCTTATCCCGGGCGACCAGAAACACCATATATTTT. This encodes CASSFLSRATRNTIYF. The chain has TRBV28 and TRBJ1-3; D is unclear. This CDR3 is built from 16 residues. Germline V CDR1 and CDR2: MDHEN, SYDVKM. V was pared by 3 bases and J by 5 bases, with 17 bases between.

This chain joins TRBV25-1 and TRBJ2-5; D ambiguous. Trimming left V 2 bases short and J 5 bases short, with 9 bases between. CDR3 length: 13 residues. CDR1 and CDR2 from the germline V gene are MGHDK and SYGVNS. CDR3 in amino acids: CASSEGLYETQYF. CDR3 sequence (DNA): TGTGCCAGCAGTGAAGGGTTGTATGAGACCCAGTACTTC.

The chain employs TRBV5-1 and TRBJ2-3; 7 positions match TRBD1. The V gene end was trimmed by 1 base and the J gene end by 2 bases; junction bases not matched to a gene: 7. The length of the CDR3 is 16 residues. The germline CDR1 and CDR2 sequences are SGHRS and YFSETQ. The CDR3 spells CASSLSGTAFTDTQYF. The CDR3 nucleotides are TGCGCCAGCAGCTTGTCCGGGACAGCCTTCACAGATACGCAGTATTTT.

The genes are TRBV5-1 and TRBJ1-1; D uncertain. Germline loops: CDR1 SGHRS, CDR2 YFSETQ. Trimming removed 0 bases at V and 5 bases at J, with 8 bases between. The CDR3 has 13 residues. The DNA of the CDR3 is TGCGCCAGCAGCTTGGTTAGAGGAACTGAAGCTTTCTTT. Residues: CASSLVRGTEAFF.

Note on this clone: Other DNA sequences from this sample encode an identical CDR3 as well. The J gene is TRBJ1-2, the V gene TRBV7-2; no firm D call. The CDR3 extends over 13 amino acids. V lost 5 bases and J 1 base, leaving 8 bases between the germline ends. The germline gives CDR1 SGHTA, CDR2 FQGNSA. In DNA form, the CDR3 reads TGTGCCAGCAGCCAGGACCGTAACTATGGCTACACCTTC. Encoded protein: CASSQDRNYGYTF.

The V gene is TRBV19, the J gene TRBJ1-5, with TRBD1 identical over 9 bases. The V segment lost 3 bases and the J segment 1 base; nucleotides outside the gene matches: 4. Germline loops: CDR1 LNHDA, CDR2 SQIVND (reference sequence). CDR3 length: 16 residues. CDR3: CASSMGGTGSNQPQHF. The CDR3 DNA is TGTGCCAGTAGTATGGGGGGGACAGGGAGCAATCAGCCCCAGCATTTT.

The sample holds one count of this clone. The CDR3, as DNA: TGTGCCAGCAGCAAAGAGGGAAGGGGGTCCATCCGGAATGAGCAGTTCTTC. Translating gives CASSKEGRGSIRNEQFF. The chain uses TRBV21-1 and TRBJ2-1; TRBD1 is the table's D call and was not checked against the DNA. TRBV21-1 is deemed a pseudogene. The CDR3 covers 17 residues.

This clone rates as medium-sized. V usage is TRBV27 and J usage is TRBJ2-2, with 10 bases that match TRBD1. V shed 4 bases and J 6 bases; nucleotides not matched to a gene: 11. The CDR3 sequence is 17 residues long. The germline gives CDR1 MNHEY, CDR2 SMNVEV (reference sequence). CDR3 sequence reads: CASSSDQGQGISGELFF. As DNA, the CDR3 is TGTGCCAGCAGTTCAGATCAGGGACAGGGGATCTCCGGGGAGCTGTTTTTT.

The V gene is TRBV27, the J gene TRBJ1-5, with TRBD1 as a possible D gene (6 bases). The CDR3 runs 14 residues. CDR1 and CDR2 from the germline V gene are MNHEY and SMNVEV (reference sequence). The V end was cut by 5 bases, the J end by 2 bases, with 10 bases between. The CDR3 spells CASSLRGGNQPQHF. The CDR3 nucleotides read TGTGCCAGCAGTCTAAGGGGGGGCAATCAGCCCCAGCATTTT.

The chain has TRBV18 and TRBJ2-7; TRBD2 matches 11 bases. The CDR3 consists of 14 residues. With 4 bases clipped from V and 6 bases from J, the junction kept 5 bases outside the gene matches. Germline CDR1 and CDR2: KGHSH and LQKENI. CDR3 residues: CASSQLAGAFEQYF. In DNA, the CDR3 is TGTGCCAGCTCACAACTAGCGGGAGCTTTCGAGCAGTACTTC.

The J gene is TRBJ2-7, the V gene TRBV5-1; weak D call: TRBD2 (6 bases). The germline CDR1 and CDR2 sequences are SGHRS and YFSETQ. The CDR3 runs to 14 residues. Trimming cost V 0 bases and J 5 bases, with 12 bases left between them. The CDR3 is CASSLEGTWNEQYF. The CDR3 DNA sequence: TGCGCCAGCAGCTTGGAAGGGACTTGGAACGAGCAGTACTTC.

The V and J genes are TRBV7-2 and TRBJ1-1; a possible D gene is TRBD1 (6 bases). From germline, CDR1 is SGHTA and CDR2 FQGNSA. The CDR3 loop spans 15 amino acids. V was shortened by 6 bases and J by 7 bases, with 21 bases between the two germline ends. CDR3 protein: CASRVGDISRGEAFF. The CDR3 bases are TGTGCCAGCAGAGTTGGGGACATCTCCCGCGGTGAAGCTTTCTTT.

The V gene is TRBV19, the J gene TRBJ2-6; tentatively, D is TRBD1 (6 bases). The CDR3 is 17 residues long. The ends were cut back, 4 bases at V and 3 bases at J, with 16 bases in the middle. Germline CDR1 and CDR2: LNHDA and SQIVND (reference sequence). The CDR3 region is CASSKNTGHLGANVLTF. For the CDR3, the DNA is TGTGCCAGTAGTAAAAACACAGGGCATCTTGGGGCCAACGTCCTGACTTTC.

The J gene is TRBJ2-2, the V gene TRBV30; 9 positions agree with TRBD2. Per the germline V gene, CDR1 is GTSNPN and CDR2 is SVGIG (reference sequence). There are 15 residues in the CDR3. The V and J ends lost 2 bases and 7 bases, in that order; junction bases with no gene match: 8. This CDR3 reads CAWSSGGGAGGELFF. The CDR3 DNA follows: TGTGCCTGGAGTTCCGGCGGGGGGGCCGGCGGGGAGCTGTTTTTT.

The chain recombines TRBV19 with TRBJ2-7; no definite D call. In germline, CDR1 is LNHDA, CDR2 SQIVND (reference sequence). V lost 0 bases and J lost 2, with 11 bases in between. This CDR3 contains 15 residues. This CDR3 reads CASSIDFGSTYEQYF. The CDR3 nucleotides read TGTGCCAGTAGTATAGATTTCGGTTCGACCTACGAGCAGTACTTC.

CDR3 bases: TGTGCCAGCAGCCATGACCGAGCTGACATTCAGTACTTC. Translation: CASSHDRADIQYF. This chain uses TRBV11-2 with TRBJ2-4; D gene uncertain. Germline V gene data show CDR1 as SGHAT and CDR2 as FQNNGV. Trimming cost V 5 bases and J 8 bases, with 13 bases left between them. There are 13 residues in the CDR3.

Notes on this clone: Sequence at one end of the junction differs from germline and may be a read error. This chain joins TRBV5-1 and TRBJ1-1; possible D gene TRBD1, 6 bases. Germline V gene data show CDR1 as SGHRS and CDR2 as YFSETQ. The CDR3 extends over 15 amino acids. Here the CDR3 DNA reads TGCGCCAGCAGTTTGGAAGGACAGAAGAACACTGAAGCTTTCTTT. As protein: CASSLEGQKNTEAFF. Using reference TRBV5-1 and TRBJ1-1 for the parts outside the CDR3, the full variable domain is KAGVTQTPRYLIKTRGQQVTLSCSPISGHRSVSWYQQTPGQGLQFLFEYFSETQRNKGNFPGRFSGRQFSNSRSEMNVSTLELGDSALYLCASSLEGQKNTEAFFGQGTRLTVV.

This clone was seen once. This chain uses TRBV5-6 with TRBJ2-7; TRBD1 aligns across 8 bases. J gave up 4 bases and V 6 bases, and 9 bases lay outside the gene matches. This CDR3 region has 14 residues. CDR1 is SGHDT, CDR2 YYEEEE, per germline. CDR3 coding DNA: TGTGCCAGCACCTCAGGGGGCTTGGATTACGAGCAGTACTTC. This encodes CASTSGGLDYEQYF. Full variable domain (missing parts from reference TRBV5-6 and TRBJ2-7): DAGVTQSPTHLIKTRGQQVTLRCSPKSGHDTVSWYQQALGQGPQFIFQYYEEEERQRGNFPDRFSGHQFPNYSSELNVNALLLGDSALYLCASTSGGLDYEQYFGPGTRLTVT.

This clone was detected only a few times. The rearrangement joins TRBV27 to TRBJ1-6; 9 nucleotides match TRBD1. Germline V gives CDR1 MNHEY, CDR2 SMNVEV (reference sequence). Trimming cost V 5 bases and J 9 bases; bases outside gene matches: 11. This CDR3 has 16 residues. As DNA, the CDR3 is TGTGCCAGCAGTCTCTGGACGGGACAGGGCGCTTCACCCCTCCACTTT. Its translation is CASSLWTGQGASPLHF.

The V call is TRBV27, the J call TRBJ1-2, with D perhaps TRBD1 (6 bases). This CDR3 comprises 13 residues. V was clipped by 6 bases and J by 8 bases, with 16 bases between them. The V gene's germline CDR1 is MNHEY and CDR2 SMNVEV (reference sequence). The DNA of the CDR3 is TGTGCCAGCAGCCTGGACAGCTCCGGGGGCTACACCTTC. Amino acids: CASSLDSSGGYTF.

The CDR3 DNA sequence: TGCGCCAGCAGCCCGGAGAAGGGGGGGAGCGAGCAGTTCTTC. Translated, it gives CASSPEKGGSEQFF. This sequence joins TRBV5-1 and TRBJ2-1; possible D gene TRBD2, 7 bases. The germline V and J ends were trimmed by 4 bases and 10 bases, with 18 bases remaining between them. Germline lookup yields CDR1 SGHRS and CDR2 YFSETQ. This CDR3 comprises 14 residues.